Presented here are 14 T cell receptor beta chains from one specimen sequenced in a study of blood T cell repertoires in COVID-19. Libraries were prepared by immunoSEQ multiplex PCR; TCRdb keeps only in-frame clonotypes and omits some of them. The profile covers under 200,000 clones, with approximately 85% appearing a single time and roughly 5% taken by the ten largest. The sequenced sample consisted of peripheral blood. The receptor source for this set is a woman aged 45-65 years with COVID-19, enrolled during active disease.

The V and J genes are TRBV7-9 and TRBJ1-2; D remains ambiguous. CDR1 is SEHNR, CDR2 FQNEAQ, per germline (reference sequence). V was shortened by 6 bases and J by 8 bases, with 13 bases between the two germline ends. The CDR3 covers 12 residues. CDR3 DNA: TGTGCCAGCAGAGACCCCGGGAGCGGCTACACCTTC. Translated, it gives CASRDPGSGYTF. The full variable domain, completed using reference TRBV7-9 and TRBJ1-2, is DTGVSQNPRHKITKRGQNVTFRCDPISEHNRLYWYRQTLGQGPEFLTYFQNEAQLEKSRLLSDRFSAERPKGSFSTLEIQRTEQGDSAMYLCASRDPGSGYTFGSGTRLTVV.

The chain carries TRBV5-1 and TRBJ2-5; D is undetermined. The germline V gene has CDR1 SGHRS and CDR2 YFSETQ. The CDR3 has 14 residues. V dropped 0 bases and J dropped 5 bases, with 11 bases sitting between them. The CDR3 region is CASSLENRVETQYF. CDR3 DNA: TGCGCCAGCAGCTTGGAAAATCGGGTGGAGACCCAGTACTTC.

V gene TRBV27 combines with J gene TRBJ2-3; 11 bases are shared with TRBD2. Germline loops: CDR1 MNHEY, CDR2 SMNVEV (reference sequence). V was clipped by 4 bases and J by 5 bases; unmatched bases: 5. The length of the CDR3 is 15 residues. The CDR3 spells CASSWLAGGGDTQYF. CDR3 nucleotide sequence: TGTGCCAGCAGTTGGCTAGCGGGGGGAGGAGATACGCAGTATTTT.

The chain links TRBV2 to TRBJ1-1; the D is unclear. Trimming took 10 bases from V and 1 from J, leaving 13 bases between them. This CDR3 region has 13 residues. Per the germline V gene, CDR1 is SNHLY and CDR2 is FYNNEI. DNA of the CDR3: TGTGCCACTAGACCCCCCGGGAACACTGAAGCTTTCTTT. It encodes CATRPPGNTEAFF.

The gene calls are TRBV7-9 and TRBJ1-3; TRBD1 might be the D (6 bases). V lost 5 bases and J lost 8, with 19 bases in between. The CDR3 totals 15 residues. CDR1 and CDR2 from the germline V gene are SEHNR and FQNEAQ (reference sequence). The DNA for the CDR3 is TGTGCCAGCAGCCCTGCCGGGGGGCAGGGACACACCATATATTTT. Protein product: CASSPAGGQGHTIYF.

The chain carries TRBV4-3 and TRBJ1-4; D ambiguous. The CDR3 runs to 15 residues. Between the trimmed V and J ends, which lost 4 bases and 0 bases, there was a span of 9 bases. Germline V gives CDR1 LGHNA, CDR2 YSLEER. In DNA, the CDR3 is TGCGCCAGCAGCCTCGGTGTTTCAACTAATGAAAAACTGTTTTTT. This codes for CASSLGVSTNEKLFF.

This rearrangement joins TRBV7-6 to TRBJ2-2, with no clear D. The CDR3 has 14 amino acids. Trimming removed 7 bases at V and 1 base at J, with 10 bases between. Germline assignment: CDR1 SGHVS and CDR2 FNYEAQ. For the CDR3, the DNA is TGTGCCAGCACCCAACATGAGAACACCGGGGAGCTGTTTTTT. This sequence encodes CASTQHENTGELFF. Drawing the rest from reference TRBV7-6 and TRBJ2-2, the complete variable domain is GAGVSQSPRYKVTKRGQDVALRCDPISGHVSLYWYRQALGQGPEFLTYFNYEAQQDKSGLPNDRFSAERPEGSISTLTIQRTEQRDSAMYRCASTQHENTGELFFGEGSRLTVL.

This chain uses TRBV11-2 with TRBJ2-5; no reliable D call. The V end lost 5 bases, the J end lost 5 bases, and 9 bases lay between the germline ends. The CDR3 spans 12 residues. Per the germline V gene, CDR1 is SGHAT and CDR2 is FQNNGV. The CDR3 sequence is CASSPFLETQYF. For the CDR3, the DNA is TGTGCCAGCAGCCCATTTTTGGAGACCCAGTACTTC.

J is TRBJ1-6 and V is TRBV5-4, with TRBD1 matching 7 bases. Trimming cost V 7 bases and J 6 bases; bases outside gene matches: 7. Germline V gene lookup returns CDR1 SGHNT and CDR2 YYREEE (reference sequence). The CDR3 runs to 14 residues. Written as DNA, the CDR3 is TGTGCCAGCCGAGGTGGGACAGCTAATTCACCCCTCCACTTT. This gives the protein CASRGGTANSPLHF.

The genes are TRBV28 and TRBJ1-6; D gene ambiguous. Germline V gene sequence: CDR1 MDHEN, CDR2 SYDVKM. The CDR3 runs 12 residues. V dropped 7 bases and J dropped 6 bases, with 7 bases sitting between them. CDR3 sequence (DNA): TGTGCCAGCATGGAGGGTAATTCACCCCTCCACTTT. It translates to CASMEGNSPLHF.

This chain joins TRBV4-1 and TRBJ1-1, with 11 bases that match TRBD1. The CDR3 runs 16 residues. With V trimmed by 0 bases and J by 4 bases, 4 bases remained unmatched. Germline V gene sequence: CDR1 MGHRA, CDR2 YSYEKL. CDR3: CASSQDGTGGGTEAFF. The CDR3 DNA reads TGCGCCAGCAGCCAAGACGGGACAGGGGGGGGCACTGAAGCTTTCTTT.

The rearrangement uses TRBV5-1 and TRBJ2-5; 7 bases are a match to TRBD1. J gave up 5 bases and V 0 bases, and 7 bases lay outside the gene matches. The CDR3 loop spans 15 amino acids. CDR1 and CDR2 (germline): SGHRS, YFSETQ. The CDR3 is CASSLGGDRVETQYF. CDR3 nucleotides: TGCGCCAGCAGCTTGGGGGGTGACAGGGTGGAGACCCAGTACTTC.

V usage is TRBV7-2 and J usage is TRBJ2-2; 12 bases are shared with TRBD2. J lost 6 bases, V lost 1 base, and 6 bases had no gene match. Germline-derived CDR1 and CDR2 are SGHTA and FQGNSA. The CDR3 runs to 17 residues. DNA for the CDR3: TGTGCCAGCAGCTTAGTGGGGGGACTAGCGGGTTCCGGGGAGCTGTTTTTT. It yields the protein CASSLVGGLAGSGELFF.

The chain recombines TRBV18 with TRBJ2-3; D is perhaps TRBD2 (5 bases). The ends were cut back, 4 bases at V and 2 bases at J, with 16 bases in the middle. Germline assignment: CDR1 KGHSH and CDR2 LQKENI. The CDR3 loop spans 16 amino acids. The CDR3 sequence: CASSRYVGENTDTQYF. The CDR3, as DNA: TGTGCCAGCTCACGGTACGTCGGGGAAAACACAGATACGCAGTATTTT.